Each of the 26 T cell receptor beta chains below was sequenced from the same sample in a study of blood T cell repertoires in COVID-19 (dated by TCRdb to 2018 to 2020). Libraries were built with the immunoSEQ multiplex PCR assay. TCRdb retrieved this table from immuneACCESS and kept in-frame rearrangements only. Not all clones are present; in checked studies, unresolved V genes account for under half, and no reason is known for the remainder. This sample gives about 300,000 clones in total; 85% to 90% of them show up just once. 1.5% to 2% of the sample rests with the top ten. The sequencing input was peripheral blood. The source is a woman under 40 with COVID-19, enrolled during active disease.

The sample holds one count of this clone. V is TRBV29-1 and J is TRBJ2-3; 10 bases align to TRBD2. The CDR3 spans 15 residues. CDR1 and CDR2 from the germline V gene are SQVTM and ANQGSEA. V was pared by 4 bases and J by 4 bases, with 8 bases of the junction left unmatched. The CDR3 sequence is CSVGASGGIADTQYF. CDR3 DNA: TGCAGCGTTGGCGCTAGCGGGGGTATAGCAGATACGCAGTATTTT.

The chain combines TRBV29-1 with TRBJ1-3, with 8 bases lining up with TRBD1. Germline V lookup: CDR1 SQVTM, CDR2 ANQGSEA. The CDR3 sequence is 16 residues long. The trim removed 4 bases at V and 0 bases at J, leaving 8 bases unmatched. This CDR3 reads CSVVLRQGSSGNTIYF. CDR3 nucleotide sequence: TGCAGCGTTGTATTACGACAGGGGTCCTCTGGAAACACCATATATTTT.

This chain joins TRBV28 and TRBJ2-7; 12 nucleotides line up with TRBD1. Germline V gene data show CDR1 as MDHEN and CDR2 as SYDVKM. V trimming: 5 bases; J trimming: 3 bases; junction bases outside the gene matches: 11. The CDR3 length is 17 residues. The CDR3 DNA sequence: TGTGCCAGCAGTCGGGGACAGGGGGCAGGCCTGGTCTACGAGCAGTACGTC. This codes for CASSRGQGAGLVYEQYV.

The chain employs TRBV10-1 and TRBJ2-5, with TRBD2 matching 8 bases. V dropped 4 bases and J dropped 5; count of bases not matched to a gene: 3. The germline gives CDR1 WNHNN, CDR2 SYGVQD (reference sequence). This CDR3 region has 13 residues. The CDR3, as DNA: TGCGCCAGCAGTGCGGCGGGGGGCGAGACCCAGTACTTC. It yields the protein CASSAAGGETQYF.

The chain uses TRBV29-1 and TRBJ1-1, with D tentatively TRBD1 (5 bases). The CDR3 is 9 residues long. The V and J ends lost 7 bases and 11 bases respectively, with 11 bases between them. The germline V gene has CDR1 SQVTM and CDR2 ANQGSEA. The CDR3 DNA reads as TGCAGCGCAGACGACAGCGCTTTCTTT. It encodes CSADDSAFF.

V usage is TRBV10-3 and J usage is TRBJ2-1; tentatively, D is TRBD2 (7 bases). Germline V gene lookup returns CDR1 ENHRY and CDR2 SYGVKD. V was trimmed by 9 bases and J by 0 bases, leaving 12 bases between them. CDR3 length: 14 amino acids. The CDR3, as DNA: TGTGCCATTGCGGGGGCCTACTCCTACAATGAGCAGTTCTTC. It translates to CAIAGAYSYNEQFF.

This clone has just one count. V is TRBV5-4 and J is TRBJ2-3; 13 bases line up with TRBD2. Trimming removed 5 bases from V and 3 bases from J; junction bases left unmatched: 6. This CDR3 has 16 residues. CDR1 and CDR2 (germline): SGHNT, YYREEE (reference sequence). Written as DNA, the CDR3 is TGTGCCAGCAGACCGACTAGCGGGGGGCCTACAGATACGCAGTATTTT. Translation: CASRPTSGGPTDTQYF.

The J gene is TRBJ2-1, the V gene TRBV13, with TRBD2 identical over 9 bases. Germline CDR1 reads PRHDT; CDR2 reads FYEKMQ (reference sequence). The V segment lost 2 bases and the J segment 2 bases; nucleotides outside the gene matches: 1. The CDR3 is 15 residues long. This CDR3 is CASSLRLAAYNEQFF. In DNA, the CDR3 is TGTGCCAGCAGCTTAAGACTAGCGGCCTACAATGAGCAGTTCTTC. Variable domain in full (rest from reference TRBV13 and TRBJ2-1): AAGVIQSPRHLIKEKRETATLKCYPIPRHDTVYWYQQGPGQDPQFLISFYEKMQSDKGSIPDRFSAQQFSDYHSELNMSSLELGDSALYFCASSLRLAAYNEQFFGPGTRLTVL.

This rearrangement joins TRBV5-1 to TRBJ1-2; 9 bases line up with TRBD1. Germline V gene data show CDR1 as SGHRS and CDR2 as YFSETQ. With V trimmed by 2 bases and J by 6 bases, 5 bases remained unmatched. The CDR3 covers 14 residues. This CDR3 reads CASSLLQGAHGYTF. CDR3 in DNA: TGCGCCAGCAGCTTACTACAGGGGGCGCATGGCTACACCTTC.

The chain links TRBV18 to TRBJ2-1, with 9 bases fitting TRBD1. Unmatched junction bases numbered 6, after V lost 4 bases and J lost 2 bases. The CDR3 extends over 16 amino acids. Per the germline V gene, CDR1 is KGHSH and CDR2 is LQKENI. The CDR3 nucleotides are TGTGCCAGCTCACGGGACAGGGCGGAACCCTACAATGAGCAGTTCTTC. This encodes CASSRDRAEPYNEQFF.

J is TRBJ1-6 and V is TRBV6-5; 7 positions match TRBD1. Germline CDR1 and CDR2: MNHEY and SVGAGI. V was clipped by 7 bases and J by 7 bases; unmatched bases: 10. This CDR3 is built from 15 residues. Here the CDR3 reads CASTRRTGDNSPLHF. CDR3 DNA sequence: TGTGCCAGCACCCGAAGGACAGGTGACAATTCACCCCTCCACTTT.

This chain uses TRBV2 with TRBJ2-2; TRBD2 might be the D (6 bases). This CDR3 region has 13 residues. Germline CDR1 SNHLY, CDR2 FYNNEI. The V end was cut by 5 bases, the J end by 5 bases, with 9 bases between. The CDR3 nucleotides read TGTGCCAGCAGTTTGGGGAGGACCGGGGAGCTGTTTTTT. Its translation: CASSLGRTGELFF.

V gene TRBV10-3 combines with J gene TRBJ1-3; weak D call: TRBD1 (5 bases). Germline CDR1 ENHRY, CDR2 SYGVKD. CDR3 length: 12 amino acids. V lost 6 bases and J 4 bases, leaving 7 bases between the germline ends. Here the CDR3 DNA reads TGTGCCATCAGGGACACGGGAAACACCATATATTTT. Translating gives CAIRDTGNTIYF.

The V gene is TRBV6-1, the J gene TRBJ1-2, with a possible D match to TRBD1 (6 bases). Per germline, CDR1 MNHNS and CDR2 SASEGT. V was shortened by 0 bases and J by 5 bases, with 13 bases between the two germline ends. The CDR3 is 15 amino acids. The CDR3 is CASSEASTGRYGYTF. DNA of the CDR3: TGTGCCAGCAGTGAAGCCTCAACAGGGAGATATGGCTACACCTTC.

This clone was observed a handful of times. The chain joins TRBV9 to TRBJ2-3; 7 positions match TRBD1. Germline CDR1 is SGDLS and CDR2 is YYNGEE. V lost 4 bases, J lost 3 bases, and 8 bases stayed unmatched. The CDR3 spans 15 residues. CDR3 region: CASSPFRGTTDTQYF. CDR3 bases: TGTGCCAGCAGCCCATTCAGGGGGACGACAGATACGCAGTATTTT.

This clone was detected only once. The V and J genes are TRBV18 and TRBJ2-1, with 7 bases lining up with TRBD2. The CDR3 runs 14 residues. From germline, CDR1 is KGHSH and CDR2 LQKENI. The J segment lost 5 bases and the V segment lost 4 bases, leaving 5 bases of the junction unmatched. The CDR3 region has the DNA TGTGCCAGCTCACGGGCTAGCGGTAACAATGAGCAGTTCTTC. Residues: CASSRASGNNEQFF. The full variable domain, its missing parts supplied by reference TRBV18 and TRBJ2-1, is NAGVMQNPRHLVRRRGQEARLRCSPMKGHSHVYWYRQLPEEGLKFMVYLQKENIIDESGMPKERFSAEFPKEGPSILRIQQVVRGDSAAYFCASSRASGNNEQFFGPGTRLTVL.

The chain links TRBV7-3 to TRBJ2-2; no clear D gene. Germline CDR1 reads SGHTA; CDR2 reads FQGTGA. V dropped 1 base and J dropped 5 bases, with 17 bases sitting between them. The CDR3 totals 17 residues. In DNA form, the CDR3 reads TGTGCCAGCAGCTTAAAACATCCAGCCTCGGAGACCGGGGAGCTGTTTTTT. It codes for CASSLKHPASETGELFF.

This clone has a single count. CDR3 sequence (DNA): TGCAGCGGCACAACAGGGGTAGGCACTGAAGCTTTCTTT. Translating it yields CSGTTGVGTEAFF. V and J are TRBV29-1 and TRBJ1-1, with 7 bases aligning to TRBD1. Germline V lookup: CDR1 SQVTM, CDR2 ANQGSEA. J was trimmed by 4 bases and V by 7 bases; bases with no gene match: 9. The CDR3 consists of 13 residues.

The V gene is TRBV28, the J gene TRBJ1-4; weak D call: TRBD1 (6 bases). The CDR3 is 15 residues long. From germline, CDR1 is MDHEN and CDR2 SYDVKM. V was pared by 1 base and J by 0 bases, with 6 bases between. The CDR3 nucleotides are TGTGCCAGCAGTTTATCAGGGGCAACTAATGAAAAACTGTTTTTT. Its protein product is CASSLSGATNEKLFF.

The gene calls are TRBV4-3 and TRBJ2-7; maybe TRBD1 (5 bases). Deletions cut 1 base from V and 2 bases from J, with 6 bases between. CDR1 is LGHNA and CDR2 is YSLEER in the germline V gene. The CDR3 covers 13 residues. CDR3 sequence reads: CASSQGGTYEQYF. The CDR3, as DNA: TGCGCCAGCAGCCAAGGGGGCACCTACGAGCAGTACTTC.

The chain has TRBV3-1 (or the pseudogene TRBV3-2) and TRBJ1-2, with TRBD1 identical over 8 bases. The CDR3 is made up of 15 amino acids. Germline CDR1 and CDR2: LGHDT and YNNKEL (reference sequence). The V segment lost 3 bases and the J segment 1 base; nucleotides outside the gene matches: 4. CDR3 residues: CASSHLDRVNYGYTF. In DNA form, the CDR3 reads TGTGCCAGCAGCCACCTGGACAGGGTTAACTATGGCTACACCTTC.

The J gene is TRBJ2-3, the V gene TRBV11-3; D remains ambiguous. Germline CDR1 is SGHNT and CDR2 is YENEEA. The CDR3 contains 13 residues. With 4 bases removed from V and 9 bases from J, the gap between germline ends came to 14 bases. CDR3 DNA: TGTGCCAGCAGCTCACTCTTCGGGTTGACGCAGTATTTT. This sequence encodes CASSSLFGLTQYF.

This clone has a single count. CDR3 sequence reads: CASSSLTDYGYTF. The CDR3 DNA reads TGTGCCAGCAGCTCTTTGACAGACTATGGCTACACCTTC. The chain carries TRBV5-4 and TRBJ1-2; D possibly corresponds to TRBD1 (5 bases). Trimming pared 3 bases from V and 3 bases from J, leaving 9 bases between. This CDR3 comprises 13 residues. Germline V gene sequence: CDR1 SGHNT, CDR2 YYREEE (reference sequence).

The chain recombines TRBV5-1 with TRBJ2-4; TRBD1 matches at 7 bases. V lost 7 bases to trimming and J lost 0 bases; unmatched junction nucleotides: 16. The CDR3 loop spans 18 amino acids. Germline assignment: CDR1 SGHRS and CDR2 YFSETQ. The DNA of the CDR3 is TGCGCCAGCCACCCACGGCCAGGGGGTCGTCTAGCCAAAAACATTCAGTACTTC. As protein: CASHPRPGGRLAKNIQYF.

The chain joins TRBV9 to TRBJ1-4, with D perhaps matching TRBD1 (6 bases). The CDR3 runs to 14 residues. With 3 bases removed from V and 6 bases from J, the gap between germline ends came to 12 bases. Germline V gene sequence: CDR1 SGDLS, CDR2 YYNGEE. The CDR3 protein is CASSARQDHEKLFF. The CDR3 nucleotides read TGTGCCAGCAGCGCCCGACAGGACCATGAAAAACTGTTTTTT.

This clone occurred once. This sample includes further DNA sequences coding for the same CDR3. CDR3 residues: CASSPGTVQETQYF. The CDR3 DNA sequence: TGTGCCAGCAGCCCGGGGACAGTCCAAGAGACCCAGTACTTC. The rearrangement uses TRBV7-6 and TRBJ2-5, with TRBD1 matching 7 bases. Trimming at V came to 5 bases and at J to 1 base, leaving 4 bases not matched to a gene. Looked up from germline, CDR1 is SGHVS and CDR2 is FNYEAQ. CDR3 length: 14 amino acids.